This T cell receptor (beta chain) derives from a study of T cells in Graves' hyperthyroidism and ophthalmopathy. RNA transcripts gave rise to amplified TCR beta CDR3 regions. The primer set for the first-round RT-PCR of the TCR CDR3 was HTBI. Via MiXCR, TCRdb re-called the multiplex PCR reads, giving one row per CDR3 protein. The sample has about 260,000 distinct CDR3 sequences, 15% to 20% seen once. This clonotype was seen once. The PBMCs had their origin in 7.5 to 10 ml of fresh peripheral blood. Germline CDR1 reads KGHSH; CDR2 reads LQKENI. V was shortened by 6 bases and J by 5 bases, with 13 bases between the two germline ends. The CDR3 totals 13 residues.

This TCR came from a woman younger than 35 with Graves' ophthalmopathy. This chain links TRBV18 with TRBJ2-5, with a weak D call TRBD2 (6 bases). The sequencing sample was made of blood. Written as DNA, the CDR3 is TGTGCCAGCTCGCCGGGACTGGGGGAGACCCAGTACTTC. It encodes CASSPGLGETQYF.